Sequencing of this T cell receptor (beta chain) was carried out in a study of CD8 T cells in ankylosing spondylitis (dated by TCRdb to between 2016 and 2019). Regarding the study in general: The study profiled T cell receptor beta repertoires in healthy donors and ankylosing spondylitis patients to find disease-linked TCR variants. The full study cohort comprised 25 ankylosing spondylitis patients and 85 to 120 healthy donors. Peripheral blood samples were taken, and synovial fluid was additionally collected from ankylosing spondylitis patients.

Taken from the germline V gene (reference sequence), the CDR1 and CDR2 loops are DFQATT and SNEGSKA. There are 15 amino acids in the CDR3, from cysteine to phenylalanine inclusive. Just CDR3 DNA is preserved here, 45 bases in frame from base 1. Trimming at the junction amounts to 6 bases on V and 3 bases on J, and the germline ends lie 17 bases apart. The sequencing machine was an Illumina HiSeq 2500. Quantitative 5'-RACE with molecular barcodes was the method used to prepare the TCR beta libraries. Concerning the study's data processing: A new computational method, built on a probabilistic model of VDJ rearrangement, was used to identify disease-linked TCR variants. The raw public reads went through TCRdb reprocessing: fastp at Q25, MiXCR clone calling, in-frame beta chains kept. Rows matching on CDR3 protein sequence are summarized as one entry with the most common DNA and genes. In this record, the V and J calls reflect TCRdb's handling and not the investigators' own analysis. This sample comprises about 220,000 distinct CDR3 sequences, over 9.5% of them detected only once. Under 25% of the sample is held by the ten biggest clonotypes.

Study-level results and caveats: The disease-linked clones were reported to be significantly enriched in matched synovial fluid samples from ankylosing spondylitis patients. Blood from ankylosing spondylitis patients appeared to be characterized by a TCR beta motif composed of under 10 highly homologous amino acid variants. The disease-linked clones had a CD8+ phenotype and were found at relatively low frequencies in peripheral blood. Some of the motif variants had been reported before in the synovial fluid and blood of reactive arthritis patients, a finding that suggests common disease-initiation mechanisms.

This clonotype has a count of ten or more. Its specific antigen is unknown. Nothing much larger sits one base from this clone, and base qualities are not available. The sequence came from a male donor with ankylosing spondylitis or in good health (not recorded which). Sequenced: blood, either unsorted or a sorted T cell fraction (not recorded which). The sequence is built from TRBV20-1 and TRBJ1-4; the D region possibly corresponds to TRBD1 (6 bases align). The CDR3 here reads CSASAGAVANEKLFF. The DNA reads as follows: TGCAGTGCCAGTGCAGGGGCCGTCGCTAATGAAAAACTGTTTTTT.